This T cell receptor (beta chain) was recovered during a study of early T cells in non-severe SARS-CoV-2 infection. Study observations and caveats: Anti-spike CD8 specificities were favored by VDJdb matching, whose results missed private and CD4 specificities.

Concerning this clonotype itself: Its specificity is not known.

V was pared by 3 bases and J by 7 bases, with 10 bases of the junction left unmatched. The germline V gene encodes CDR1 SGHNT and CDR2 YYREEE (reference sequence). The CDR3 runs 15 residues. Individual cDNA molecules were tagged with unique molecular identifiers. One entry per CDR3 protein results from TCRdb running MiXCR on the 5' RACE reads. The sample has 65,000 to 85,000 distinct CDR3 sequences; 10% are singletons. The TCR comes from an adult who was a healthcare worker with PCR-confirmed SARS-CoV-2 infection or an uninfected control (not recorded which). The source was whole blood, collected at baseline. J is TRBJ2-7 and V is TRBV5-4, with TRBD1 matching over 10 bases. The CDR3 protein is CASSSPGQGSGEQYF. CDR3 DNA: TGTGCCAGCAGCTCACCGGGACAGGGGTCGGGAGAGCAGTACTTC.